This is a list of T cell receptor beta chains from one sample in a study of shared clonotypes between healthy human individuals. Using immunoSEQ multiplex PCR, the repertoire was profiled, and TCRdb retains in-frame clones only, with some absent. The sample includes 2,100,000 or so clones, 95% of them seen just once. Material: naive CD4+ T cells sorted from blood. These TCRs come from a young man in good health. Each CDR3 is given with its conserved first and last residue.

cdr3_aa: CASRGVNYGYTF
v_call: TRBV5-4

cdr3_aa: CASSRQTGPYGYTF
v_call: TRBV6-6

cdr3_aa: CASSIAGGVTGELFF
v_call: TRBV7-6

cdr3_aa: CASSLMGAKYEQYF
v_call: TRBV7-9

cdr3_aa: CASSLDRGNEQFF
v_call: TRBV5-4

cdr3_aa: CASSPRRDTSYEQYF
v_call: TRBV14

cdr3_aa: CASSQSRAAVTNTGELFF
v_call: TRBV4-1

cdr3_aa: CASSLGGMNTEAFF
v_call: TRBV5-1

cdr3_aa: CAISDGHPNQPQHF
v_call: TRBV10-3

cdr3_aa: CASSQDGVVMQYF
v_call: TRBV14

cdr3_aa: CASSLWAGTSRVYEQYF
v_call: TRBV28

cdr3_aa: CASSPQVWGTEAFF
v_call: TRBV5-5

cdr3_aa: CSVAPRLGYGYTF
v_call: TRBV29-1

cdr3_aa: CASGRTGVGTDTQYF
v_call: TRBV12-5

cdr3_aa: CASSESGRSYEQYF
v_call: TRBV10-1

cdr3_aa: CASSLAPGQGDTQYF
v_call: TRBV5-1

cdr3_aa: CASSPQGLAGFEQYF
v_call: TRBV7-2

cdr3_aa: CASDAGGAGQPQHF
v_call: TRBV7-2

cdr3_aa: CASRTRSSSYEQYF
v_call: TRBV5-1

cdr3_aa: CASSEAPGGTKYEQYF
v_call: TRBV6-1

cdr3_aa: CAWSGAGGRTDTQYF
v_call: TRBV30

cdr3_aa: CASSLAFTSGPTSAGFF
v_call: TRBV7-2

cdr3_aa: CASSFGQANSDEQFF
v_call: TRBV5-1

cdr3_aa: CASSQGGRAGELFF
v_call: TRBV4-3

cdr3_aa: CASSEGSTGNTEAFF
v_call: TRBV6-1

cdr3_aa: CASSLSRGTLGLLFF
v_call: TRBV7-9

cdr3_aa: CASSSFRTGGTNTGELFF
v_call: TRBV7-6

cdr3_aa: CASSIGQGLSYEQYF
v_call: TRBV19

cdr3_aa: CASSYAEGGRLFF
v_call: TRBV7-2

cdr3_aa: CASSSRTVGIANYGYTF
v_call: TRBV28

cdr3_aa: CAWSLLGGGSGELFF
v_call: TRBV30

cdr3_aa: CASSIVTENYGYTF
v_call: TRBV19

cdr3_aa: CASSPGGTSGNEQFF
v_call: TRBV5-4

cdr3_aa: CASSLGPAPNVIQYF
v_call: TRBV5-6

cdr3_aa: CASSLQGTGDTQYF
v_call: TRBV5-4

cdr3_aa: CASSLERQPQGNEKLFF
v_call: TRBV5-1

cdr3_aa: CASSVATGTVGYNEQFF
v_call: TRBV9

cdr3_aa: CASSSAGTAYNEQFF
v_call: TRBV6-5

cdr3_aa: CASSGGFSRRSYNEQFF
v_call: TRBV10-1